Detailed here is one T cell receptor (beta chain). This sample was taken from a study of cytomegalovirus exposure and HLA in healthy donors. The wider study: It was reported in a later analysis that the roughly 120 validation repertoires used the same platform as the roughly 640 first-cohort repertoires.

This table comes from immunoSEQ multiplex PCR, and its TCRdb copy is limited to in-frame clones, with some not included. Of approximately 180,000 clones listed, approximately 87% are singletons. J gave up 4 bases and V 5 bases, and 5 bases lay outside the gene matches. The CDR3 totals 14 residues. Germline CDR1 SGHRS, CDR2 YFSETQ. Specimen: PBMCs. The receptor was derived from a woman in her twenties or thirties in good health and CMV-seronegative. The gene calls are TRBV5-1 and TRBJ1-3, with 8 bases aligning to TRBD1. DNA for the CDR3: TGCGCCAGCAGTACAGGGGGTTCAGGAAACACCATATATTTT. Amino acid sequence: CASSTGGSGNTIYF.